The clone carrying this TCR beta chain has more than one count but fewer than ten. Its specificity is not known. A second PCR of 7 to 11 cycles used a sample-barcoded 5' primer and a J-beta primer mix. Through a template-switch adaptor with 12 random nucleotides, each cDNA molecule received a tag. Using its own MiXCR run on the 5' RACE reads, TCRdb lists one record per CDR3 protein. Of about 640,000 distinct CDR3 sequences listed, under 65% are singletons. These data belong to a study of blood T cells in healthy people across ages. Roughly 9.8 milliliters of peripheral blood were drawn from each donor. The CDR3 runs 13 residues. General study results and limits: Naive T cell percentage strongly correlated with TCR beta diversity. Higher diversity, along with more naive CD4+ cells, distinguished long-lived donors from aged donors.

The chain is built from TRBV21-1 and TRBJ2-3; the table's D call of TRBD1 was not tested on the DNA. TRBV21-1 is described as a pseudogene. The sequence was collected from a man in his sixties in good health. What was sequenced was blood. The CDR3: CASSPDRGDTQYF. As DNA, the CDR3 is TGTGCCAGCAGTCCCGACAGGGGGGATACGCAGTATTTT.